Listed below are T cell receptor beta chains from one sample, sequenced in a study of blood T cell repertoires in COVID-19. Sequenced by immunoSEQ multiplex PCR; TCRdb stores in-frame clones only, minus some. Here the sample spans 66,000 or so clones, roughly 78% being singletons. The material sequenced was peripheral blood. The receptor set was obtained from a human donor in a cohort sampled during active COVID-19. The CDR3 runs from the conserved cysteine through the conserved F or W. The D gene is left open where the match is weak. Expanded clones get a size class; other rows say once, few or many, or leave the size out.

D	size	V	J	CDR3	DNA
NA	NA	TRBV29-1	TRBJ2-7	CSVKGGGSYEQYF	TGCAGCGTTAAGGGTGGCGGGTCCTACGAGCAGTACTTC
NA	NA	TRBV7-9	TRBJ2-7	CASSLELVSYEQYF	TGTGCCAGCAGCTTAGAGCTCGTTTCCTACGAGCAGTACTTC
NA	NA	TRBV9	TRBJ2-1	CASSVDKGVTYNEQFF	TGTGCCAGCAGCGTAGATAAAGGGGTAACCTACAATGAGCAGTTCTTC
NA	NA	TRBV6-5	TRBJ1-5	CASSKTGTNQPQHF	TGTGCCAGCAGCAAGACAGGAACCAATCAGCCCCAGCATTTT
NA	NA	TRBV28	TRBJ1-5	CASSQEPPEPQHF	TGTGCCAGCAGTCAGGAACCTCCCGAGCCCCAGCATTTT
TRBD2	NA	TRBV7-2	TRBJ2-7	CASSPQLAPSYEQYF	TGTGCCAGCAGCCCCCAACTAGCGCCCTCCTACGAGCAGTACTTC
NA	NA	TRBV6-2/TRBV6-3	TRBJ1-4	CASSYPAGSGEKLFF	TGTGCCAGCAGTTACCCCGCGGGGAGCGGTGAAAAACTGTTTTTT
TRBD2	NA	TRBV4-3	TRBJ2-7	CASSQGLAGTYEQYF	TGCGCCAGCAGCCAAGGCCTAGCGGGCACCTACGAGCAGTACTTC
NA	NA	TRBV9	TRBJ1-3	CASSVGGRGVGGNTIYF	TGTGCCAGCAGCGTAGGGGGTCGGGGTGTGGGTGGAAACACCATATATTTT
NA	NA	TRBV5-1	TRBJ2-7	CASSVPGLGSYEQYF	TGCGCCAGCAGCGTACCGGGACTGGGCTCCTACGAGCAGTACTTC
TRBD2	NA	TRBV6-1	TRBJ2-3	CASSERPSGRIDTQYF	TGTGCCAGCAGTGAACGGCCTAGCGGGAGAATCGATACGCAGTATTTT
TRBD1	NA	TRBV4-2	TRBJ1-2	CASSQDWNRGDYGYTF	TGTGCCAGCAGCCAAGATTGGAACAGGGGTGACTATGGCTACACCTTC
NA	NA	TRBV19	TRBJ2-7	CATKPGDSYEQYF	TGTGCCACCAAACCGGGGGACTCCTACGAGCAGTACTTC
TRBD1	NA	TRBV18	TRBJ1-2	CASSPRQGPMNGYTF	TGTGCCAGCTCACCGAGACAGGGCCCGATGAATGGCTACACCTTC
TRBD1	NA	TRBV6-4	TRBJ2-3	CASSEGQGRFDTQYF	TGTGCCAGCAGTGAAGGACAGGGGAGGTTCGATACGCAGTATTTT
NA	NA	TRBV4-3	TRBJ1-2	CASSPRGPNYGYTF	TGCGCCAGCAGCCCCAGGGGACCTAACTATGGCTACACCTTC
TRBD2	NA	TRBV14	TRBJ2-7	CASSTGTSGIYEQYF	TGTGCCAGCAGCACGGGGACTAGCGGGATATACGAGCAGTACTTC
TRBD2	once	TRBV27	TRBJ2-7	CASSFHLVGTSGRWYEQYF	TGTGCCAGCAGTTTTCATTTAGTAGGAACTAGCGGGAGGTGGTACGAGCAGTACTTC
NA	few	TRBV28	TRBJ1-1	CASSFQGTEAFF	TGTGCCAGCAGTTTCCAGGGGACTGAAGCTTTCTTT
NA	NA	TRBV27	TRBJ2-1	CASSLRSGGYYEQFF	TGTGCCAGCAGTTTAAGGTCAGGAGGGTACTACGAGCAGTTCTTC
TRBD1	NA	TRBV10-3	TRBJ2-3	CAITGTGGTDTQYF	TGTGCCATCACGGGGACAGGGGGCACAGATACGCAGTATTTT
TRBD1	NA	TRBV5-6	TRBJ1-2	CASSWGQGNYGYTF	TGTGCCAGCAGCTGGGGACAGGGAAACTATGGCTACACCTTC
NA	NA	TRBV7-2	TRBJ2-3	CASSFGGRSTDTQYF	TGTGCCAGCAGCTTTGGTGGTAGAAGCACAGATACGCAGTATTTT
TRBD1	NA	TRBV2	TRBJ2-7	CASRAQGAIPHEQYF	TGTGCCAGCAGGGCCCAGGGGGCAATACCCCACGAGCAGTACTTC
TRBD2	NA	TRBV4-1	TRBJ2-1	CASKGEASGSYNEQFF	TGCGCCAGCAAAGGAGAGGCTAGCGGGAGCTACAATGAGCAGTTCTTC
TRBD2	NA	TRBV7-2	TRBJ2-5	CASSPDKREGETQYF	TGTGCCAGCAGTCCGGACAAGCGGGAGGGGGAGACCCAGTACTTC
NA	NA	TRBV5-1	TRBJ1-2	CASSLDRVNYGYTF	TGCGCCAGCAGCTTGGACAGGGTCAACTATGGCTACACCTTC
TRBD2	NA	TRBV18	TRBJ2-3	CASSLSLAGATDTQYF	TGTGCCAGCTCACTATCACTAGCGGGAGCCACTGATACGCAGTATTTT
NA	NA	TRBV14	TRBJ1-3	CASSQEAAGNTIYF	TGTGCCAGCAGCCAAGAGGCCGCAGGAAACACCATATATTTT
NA	once	TRBV5-4	TRBJ1-2	CASSGWGGANYGYTF	TGTGCCAGCAGCGGATGGGGCGGGGCTAACTATGGCTACACCTTC
TRBD2	few	TRBV5-5	TRBJ2-7	CASSFQRESYEQYF	TGTGCCAGCAGCTTCCAGCGGGAATCCTACGAGCAGTACTTC
TRBD1	NA	TRBV7-2	TRBJ2-7	CASTPGQGMTYEQYF	TGTGCCAGCACCCCGGGACAGGGGATGACCTACGAGCAGTACTTC
NA	NA	TRBV6-1	TRBJ2-7	CASSDRTGSYEQYF	TGTGCCAGCAGTGACCGCACAGGGTCCTACGAGCAGTACTTC
NA	NA	TRBV9	TRBJ2-1	CASSVGVASDEQFF	TGTGCCAGCAGCGTAGGGGTAGCTAGTGATGAGCAGTTCTTC
NA	NA	TRBV28	TRBJ1-1	CASRDAGMGTEAFF	TGTGCCAGCAGAGACGCGGGGATGGGGACTGAAGCTTTCTTT
NA	NA	TRBV19	TRBJ2-1	CASSIDRFKQFF	TGTGCCAGTAGTATAGACCGGTTCAAGCAGTTCTTC
NA	NA	TRBV18	TRBJ1-1	CASSPKLGQHPWTEAFF	TGTGCCAGCTCACCGAAACTAGGACAGCACCCGTGGACTGAAGCTTTCTTT
TRBD1	few	TRBV25-1	TRBJ2-7	CASRGQSSYEQYF	TGTGCCAGCAGGGGACAGTCCTCCTACGAGCAGTACTTC
TRBD1	NA	TRBV7-8	TRBJ2-5	CASSLGRQGAGETQYF	TGTGCCAGCAGCTTAGGGAGGCAGGGGGCTGGAGAGACCCAGTACTTC
TRBD1	NA	TRBV7-2	TRBJ1-3	CASSLAGTGRGNTIYF	TGTGCCAGCAGCTTAGCGGGGACAGGGCGTGGAAACACCATATATTTT
TRBD1	once	TRBV29-1	TRBJ2-7	CSVEGQGGYEQYF	TGCAGCGTTGAGGGACAGGGAGGGTACGAGCAGTACTTC
NA	NA	TRBV6-5	TRBJ2-1	CASRESAYNEQFF	TGTGCCAGCAGGGAGTCGGCCTACAATGAGCAGTTCTTC
TRBD1	NA	TRBV6-4	TRBJ2-3	CASSDSGDRGTDTQYF	TGTGCCAGCAGTGACTCAGGGGACAGGGGCACAGATACGCAGTATTTT
NA	NA	TRBV6-5	TRBJ1-3	CASIAHSGNTIYF	TGTGCCAGCATAGCTCACTCTGGAAACACCATATATTTT
NA	NA	TRBV27	TRBJ2-7	CASSSQRAGEQYF	TGTGCCAGCAGCAGTCAGCGGGCGGGGGAGCAGTACTTC
TRBD2	NA	TRBV28	TRBJ2-1	CASSSRGVAGGNRRNEQFF	TGTGCCAGCAGTTCTCGGGGGGTAGCGGGAGGGAATAGGAGGAATGAGCAGTTCTTC
NA	NA	TRBV4-1	TRBJ1-6	CASSQDRSPLHF	TGCGCCAGCAGCCAAGATAGATCACCCCTCCACTTT
NA	NA	TRBV7-2	TRBJ1-5	CASSLVSGSNQPQHF	TGTGCCAGCAGCTTAGTATCAGGCTCCAATCAGCCCCAGCATTTT
NA	NA	TRBV3-1/TRBV3-2	TRBJ2-7	CASSQRWLQQGGVYEQYF	TGTGCCAGCAGCCAAAGATGGTTACAACAGGGTGGGGTTTACGAGCAGTACTTC